These T cell receptor beta chains were read from a single sample in a study of cytomegalovirus exposure and HLA in healthy donors. Using immunoSEQ multiplex PCR, the repertoire was profiled, and TCRdb retains in-frame clones only, with some absent. The data show more than 95,000 clones, 76% seen once. The sequencing input was PBMCs. The source is a man in his forties in good health and CMV-seropositive. Each CDR3 is given with its conserved first and last residue.

v_call: TRBV19
j_call: TRBJ2-2
cdr3_aa: CASSTGTSTGELFF

v_call: TRBV15
j_call: TRBJ1-2
cdr3_aa: CATSREGDRFYGYTF

v_call: TRBV5-1
j_call: TRBJ2-1
cdr3_aa: CASSSGGTGNNEQFF

v_call: TRBV5-4
j_call: TRBJ2-3
cdr3_aa: CASSQPGGTQYF

v_call: TRBV4-1
j_call: TRBJ1-2
cdr3_aa: CASSQRGISNYGYTF

v_call: TRBV6-1
j_call: TRBJ2-7
cdr3_aa: CASSSDRATSQQYF

v_call: TRBV5-1
j_call: TRBJ2-5
cdr3_aa: CASSLGTSGTETQYF

v_call: TRBV4-3
j_call: TRBJ1-2
cdr3_aa: CASSQDRGHYGYTF

v_call: TRBV28
j_call: TRBJ2-3
cdr3_aa: CASSFGLAGGGAQYF

v_call: TRBV7-2
j_call: TRBJ2-5
cdr3_aa: CASSFEGLAWETQYF

v_call: TRBV30
j_call: .
cdr3_aa: CAWSRRTGNYEQYF

v_call: TRBV4-2
j_call: TRBJ2-3
cdr3_aa: CASSQGRGGRGTQYF

v_call: TRBV18
j_call: TRBJ2-2
cdr3_aa: CASSPPRTGDTGELFF

v_call: TRBV9
j_call: TRBJ1-2
cdr3_aa: CASSPGGWGYTF

v_call: TRBV19
j_call: TRBJ2-1
cdr3_aa: CASSSGTTFNEQFF

v_call: TRBV2
j_call: TRBJ1-3
cdr3_aa: CASSPQGPGNTIYF

v_call: TRBV10-3
j_call: TRBJ2-3
cdr3_aa: CAISGASGSGVGTDTQYF

v_call: TRBV27
j_call: TRBJ2-7
cdr3_aa: CASNKRTPGAVQYF

v_call: TRBV7-9
j_call: TRBJ2-5
cdr3_aa: CASSNFRETQYF

v_call: TRBV7-6
j_call: TRBJ2-2
cdr3_aa: CASSLEGLLAGGPNTGELFF

v_call: TRBV27
j_call: TRBJ1-5
cdr3_aa: CASSLRGQGNNQPQHF

v_call: TRBV11-3
j_call: TRBJ1-5
cdr3_aa: CASSLGRSQPQHF

v_call: TRBV19
j_call: TRBJ1-6
cdr3_aa: CASSIQEGGSPLHF

v_call: TRBV29-1
j_call: TRBJ2-3
cdr3_aa: CSGRDRTRNTQYF

v_call: TRBV7-9
j_call: TRBJ2-7
cdr3_aa: CSSSLASGGASTYEQYF

v_call: TRBV11-2
j_call: TRBJ1-2
cdr3_aa: CASSLEGGGRGFGYTF

v_call: TRBV29-1
j_call: TRBJ2-2
cdr3_aa: CSVLAGSNTGELFF

v_call: TRBV6-5
j_call: TRBJ2-7
cdr3_aa: CASRDRGLPQYF

v_call: TRBV18
j_call: TRBJ1-2
cdr3_aa: CASSPPGRYSNYGYTF

v_call: TRBV5-4
j_call: TRBJ2-5
cdr3_aa: CASNPVAGGFQETQYF

v_call: TRBV19
j_call: TRBJ2-3
cdr3_aa: CASSGLAGTDTQYF

v_call: TRBV5-6
j_call: TRBJ2-5
cdr3_aa: CASSFTQGGETQYF

v_call: TRBV19
j_call: TRBJ2-2
cdr3_aa: CASSRRAGELFF

v_call: TRBV9
j_call: TRBJ1-1
cdr3_aa: CASSVEGQGYTEAFF

v_call: TRBV7-2
j_call: TRBJ1-2
cdr3_aa: CASSLDRYYYGYTF

v_call: TRBV9
j_call: TRBJ2-1
cdr3_aa: CASSVAQSNRDEQFF

v_call: TRBV5-1
j_call: TRBJ2-5
cdr3_aa: CASSSQRQGQETQYF

v_call: TRBV5-4
j_call: TRBJ2-1
cdr3_aa: CASSSGTGGPYNEQFF

v_call: TRBV28
j_call: TRBJ1-2
cdr3_aa: CASRLTGGGYGYTF

v_call: TRBV18
j_call: TRBJ2-4
cdr3_aa: CASSPPQNSQYF

v_call: TRBV14
j_call: TRBJ1-2
cdr3_aa: CASSLKGQGNRGYTF

v_call: TRBV5-4
j_call: TRBJ2-1
cdr3_aa: CASSLSGLGSHEQFF

v_call: TRBV11-2
j_call: TRBJ2-7
cdr3_aa: CASSRSTSGGYEQYF

v_call: TRBV5-8
j_call: TRBJ2-5
cdr3_aa: CASSLGLAGGPETQYF

v_call: TRBV7-9
j_call: TRBJ2-4
cdr3_aa: CASGRDSKNSQYF

v_call: TRBV7-9
j_call: TRBJ2-1
cdr3_aa: CASSLGLSEVNEQFF

v_call: TRBV5-3
j_call: TRBJ1-3
cdr3_aa: CARITDWGAGNTIYF

v_call: TRBV4-1
j_call: TRBJ2-3
cdr3_aa: CASSQDRGSDTQYF

v_call: TRBV7-2
j_call: TRBJ2-7
cdr3_aa: CASSPRGASGSFYEQYF

v_call: TRBV10-1
j_call: TRBJ1-1
cdr3_aa: CASTLDRGRWITEAFF